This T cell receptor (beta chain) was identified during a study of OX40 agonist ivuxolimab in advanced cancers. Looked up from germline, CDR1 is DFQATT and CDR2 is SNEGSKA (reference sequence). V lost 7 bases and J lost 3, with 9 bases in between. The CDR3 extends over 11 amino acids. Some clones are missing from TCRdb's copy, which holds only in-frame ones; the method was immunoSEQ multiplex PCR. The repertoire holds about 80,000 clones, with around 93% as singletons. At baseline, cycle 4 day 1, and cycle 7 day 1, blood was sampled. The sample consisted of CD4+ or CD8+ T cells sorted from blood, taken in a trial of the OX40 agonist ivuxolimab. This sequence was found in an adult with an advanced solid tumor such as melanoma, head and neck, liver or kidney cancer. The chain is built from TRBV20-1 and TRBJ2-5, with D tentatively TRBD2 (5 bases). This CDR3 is CSGLREETQYF. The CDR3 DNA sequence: TGCAGTGGTTTGAGGGAAGAGACCCAGTACTTC.